This record concerns one T cell receptor (beta chain) sequence. Its antigen is undetermined. Despite likely unrecorded immune exposures, the donors were nominally healthy at the time of sampling. These data originate in a study of cytomegalovirus exposure and HLA in healthy donors. Study details: From approximately 170 million T cells, an earlier analysis saw 100 million to 140 million unique TCR beta sequences. Study-wide points: Among the sequence variants, a highly shared cluster was likely an artifact of sequencing. The dataset shows that most TCR sequences were rare, while some public TCRs occurred in many donors.

PCR was performed using 60 Vbeta and 13 Jbeta primers. Profiling relied on immunoSEQ multiplex PCR, and the TCRdb table lists in-frame clones only, not all of them. This table has about 130,000 clones, around three quarters appearing once. CDR3 length: 14 residues. The germline V and J ends were trimmed by 1 base and 0 bases, with 6 bases remaining between them. Germline V gene lookup returns CDR1 LGHNA and CDR2 YNFKEQ. Sequenced input: PBMCs. This chain links TRBV4-2 with TRBJ2-5, with D possibly matching TRBD2 (5 bases). The TCR originated in a male donor in good health and CMV-seropositive. The CDR3 protein is CASSQVGDQETQYF. The CDR3 DNA reads as TGTGCCAGCAGCCAAGTCGGGGACCAAGAGACCCAGTACTTC.